These T cell receptor beta chains were read from a single sample in a study of T-cell reconstitution after alpha-beta-depleted transplantation in children. TCRdb re-called the PCR reads with MiXCR, one entry per CDR3 protein. The sample consists of roughly 570,000 distinct CDR3 sequences, more than 20% of them appearing once. The material was PBMCs, obtained before TCRalphabeta/CD19-depleted stem cell transplant. The receptor set was obtained from a boy under two years old with Wiskott-Aldrich syndrome, due to receive a stem cell transplant. CDR3s include the opening cysteine and the closing phenylalanine or tryptophan. The D gene is left open where the match is weak. Part of the rows lack a size; the others show once, few, many or a class for expanded clones.

D gene	J gene	V gene	clone size	CDR3 protein	CDR3 DNA
TRBD2	TRBJ2-7	TRBV5-1	few	CASSSLSGRDYEQYF	TGCGCCAGCAGCTCCTTGAGCGGGAGGGATTACGAGCAGTACTTC
.	TRBJ2-3	TRBV20-1	.	CSASMRDTQYF	TGCAGTGCTTCAATGAGAGATACGCAGTATTTT
.	TRBJ2-3	TRBV20-1	few	CSARRPTRTDTQYF	TGCAGTGCTAGGCGGCCTACGCGGACAGATACGCAGTATTTT
.	TRBJ2-5	TRBV29-1	few	CSVIGPQETQYF	TGCAGCGTTATTGGGCCCCAAGAGACCCAGTACTTC
.	TRBJ1-1	TRBV12-3/TRBV12-4	few	CASSSKDGTEAFF	TGTGCCAGCAGTTCCAAGGACGGAACTGAAGCTTTCTTT
TRBD1	TRBJ1-1	TRBV7-9	.	CASSPEQGGTEAFF	TGTGCCAGCAGCCCCGAACAGGGGGGAACTGAAGCTTTCTTT
TRBD2	TRBJ2-1	TRBV5-1	.	CASSLVAGGPYNEQFF	TGCGCCAGCAGTTTAGTAGCGGGAGGGCCCTACAATGAGCAGTTCTTC
.	TRBJ2-1	TRBV19	many	CASSRVNEQFF	TGTGCCAGCAGCAGAGTAAATGAGCAGTTCTTC
.	TRBJ2-5	TRBV7-9	.	CASSLVVGSSETQYF	TGTGCCAGCAGCTTAGTAGTGGGATCATCAGAGACCCAGTACTTC
TRBD1	TRBJ1-1	TRBV5-5	.	CASSVGTGVTEAFF	TGTGCCAGCAGCGTCGGGACAGGGGTCACTGAAGCTTTCTTT
.	TRBJ1-2	TRBV28	few	CASRGSPGYTF	TGTGCCAGCAGGGGGAGTCCGGGCTACACCTTC
TRBD1	TRBJ1-3	TRBV28	once	CASSSAGTGSGNTIYF	TGTGCCAGCAGTTCAGCCGGGACAGGGTCTGGAAACACCATATATTTT
TRBD1	TRBJ1-2	TRBV15	few	CATSRDWGQGDGYTF	TGTGCCACCAGCAGAGATTGGGGACAGGGTGATGGCTACACCTTC
TRBD1	TRBJ1-5	TRBV20-1	.	CSARRGLGNQPQHF	TGCAGTGCTAGAAGGGGGCTGGGCAATCAGCCCCAGCATTTT
.	TRBJ2-7	TRBV12-3/TRBV12-4	.	CASSQTGRTYEQYF	TGTGCCAGCAGTCAAACGGGACGGACCTACGAGCAGTACTTC
.	TRBJ2-5	TRBV10-3	.	CAISESIAAETQYF	TGTGCCATCAGTGAGTCGATTGCGGCAGAGACCCAGTACTTC
.	TRBJ2-1	TRBV10-3	few	CAISESGVANEQFF	TGTGCCATCAGTGAGTCGGGAGTTGCTAATGAGCAGTTCTTC
TRBD2	TRBJ2-3	TRBV20-1	.	CSTTSGSPTDTQYF	TGCAGTACCACTAGCGGGAGTCCCACAGATACGCAGTATTTT